This T cell receptor beta chain was identified in a study of technical replicates of blood from a few donors (dated by TCRdb to about 2017). Including cysteine and phenylalanine, the CDR3 has 16 amino acids. Only the CDR3 portion is preserved as DNA: 48 bases, with reading frame beginning at the first base. V loses 7 bases at its end and J loses 5 bases; junction bases beyond the gene matches: 10. Sequences MNHEY (CDR1) and SMNVEV (CDR2) are obtained from the germline V gene (reference sequence). On this clone itself: What antigen it recognizes has not been identified. Base quality data are lacking; no much larger clone is found one base away.

Library generation was performed with the immunoSEQ multiplex PCR assay. TCRdb mirrors the immuneACCESS table, restricted to in-frame sequences. Some clones are absent from its copies; in checked studies, under half trace to an unresolved V gene, and the reason for the others is unknown. The sample data list approximately 87,000 clones, and 80% to 95% of these were observed just once. 0.3% to 0.5% of the sample comes from the top ten. The receptor was derived from a human donor in good health. Some clones in this sample may be carry-over from other donors' samples. The rearranged segments are TRBV27 and TRBJ2-1, and 11 bases in between align with TRBD2. Sequencing was carried out using T cells isolated from PBMCs. In nucleotides, the sequence is TGTGCCAGCAACCCAAGCGGGACTAGCGGAAACAATGAGCAGTTCTTC. It specifies CASNPSGTSGNNEQFF.